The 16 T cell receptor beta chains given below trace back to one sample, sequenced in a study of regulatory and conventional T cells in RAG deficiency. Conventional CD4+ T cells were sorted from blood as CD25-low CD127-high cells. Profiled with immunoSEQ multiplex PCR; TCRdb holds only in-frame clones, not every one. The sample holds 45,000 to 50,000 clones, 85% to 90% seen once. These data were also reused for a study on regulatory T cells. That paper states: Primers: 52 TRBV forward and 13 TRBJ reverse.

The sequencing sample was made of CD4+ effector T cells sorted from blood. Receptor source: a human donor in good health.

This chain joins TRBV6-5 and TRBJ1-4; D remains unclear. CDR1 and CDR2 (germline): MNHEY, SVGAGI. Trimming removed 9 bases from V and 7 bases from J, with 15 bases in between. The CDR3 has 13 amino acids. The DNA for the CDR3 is TGTGCCAGTTCTAGGGTTGTTGGTGAAAAACTGTTTTTT. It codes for CASSRVVGEKLFF.

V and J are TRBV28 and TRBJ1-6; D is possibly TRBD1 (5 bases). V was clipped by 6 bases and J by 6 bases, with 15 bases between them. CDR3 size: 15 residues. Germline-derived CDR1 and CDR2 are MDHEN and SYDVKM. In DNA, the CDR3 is TGTGCCAGCAGGGCGGGCGGGGGTACTAATTCACCCCTCCACTTT. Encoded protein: CASRAGGGTNSPLHF.

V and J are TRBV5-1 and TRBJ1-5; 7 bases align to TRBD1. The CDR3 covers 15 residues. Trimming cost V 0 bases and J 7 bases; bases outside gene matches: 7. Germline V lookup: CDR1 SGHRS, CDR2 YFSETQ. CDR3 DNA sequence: TGCGCCAGCAGCTTGGAGGGCAGGGGGGAACAGCCCCAGCATTTT. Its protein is CASSLEGRGEQPQHF.

The CDR3 bases are TGCGCCAGCAGCTTGGGGGTAAGCGCAGATACGCAGTATTTT. Protein sequence: CASSLGVSADTQYF. The rearrangement uses TRBV5-1 and TRBJ2-3; D remains ambiguous. The CDR3 runs to 14 residues. V gave up 0 bases and J gave up 4 bases, with 9 bases separating them. Germline V gene lookup returns CDR1 SGHRS and CDR2 YFSETQ.

The CDR3 protein is CASSFPTGDIGRNTIYF. The CDR3 coding sequence is TGTGCCAGCAGCTTCCCGACAGGGGATATTGGTAGAAACACCATATATTTT. V usage is TRBV5-6 and J usage is TRBJ1-3; TRBD1 matches at 8 bases. The CDR3 extends over 17 amino acids. Per the germline V gene, CDR1 is SGHDT and CDR2 is YYEEEE. With 2 bases clipped from V and 5 bases from J, the junction kept 12 bases outside the gene matches.

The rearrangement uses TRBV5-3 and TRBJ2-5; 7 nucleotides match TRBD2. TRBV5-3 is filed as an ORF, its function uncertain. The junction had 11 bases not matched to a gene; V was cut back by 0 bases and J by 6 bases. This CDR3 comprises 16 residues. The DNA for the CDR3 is TGTGCCAGAAGCTTGGTGAGCGGGATCCTACAAAAGACCCAGTACTTC. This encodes CARSLVSGILQKTQYF.

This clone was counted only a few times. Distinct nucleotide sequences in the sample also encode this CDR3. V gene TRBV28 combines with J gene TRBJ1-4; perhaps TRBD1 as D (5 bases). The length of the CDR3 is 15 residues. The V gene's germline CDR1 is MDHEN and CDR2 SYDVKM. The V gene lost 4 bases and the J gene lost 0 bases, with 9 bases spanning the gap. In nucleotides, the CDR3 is TGTGCCAGCAGTTCCGGGGGGACAACTAATGAAAAACTGTTTTTT. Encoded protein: CASSSGGTTNEKLFF.

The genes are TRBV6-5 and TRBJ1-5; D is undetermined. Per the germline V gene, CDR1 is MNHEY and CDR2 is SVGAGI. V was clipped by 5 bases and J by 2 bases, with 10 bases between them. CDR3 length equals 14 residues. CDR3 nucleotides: TGTGCCAGCAGTCTGGAGCGGGGCAATCAGCCCCAGCATTTT. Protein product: CASSLERGNQPQHF.

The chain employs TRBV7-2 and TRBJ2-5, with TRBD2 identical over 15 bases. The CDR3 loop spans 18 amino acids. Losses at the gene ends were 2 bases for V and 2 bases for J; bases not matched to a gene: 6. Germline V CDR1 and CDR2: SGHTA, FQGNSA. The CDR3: CASSLRAGTSGGQETQYF. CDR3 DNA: TGTGCCAGCAGCTTAAGGGCGGGGACTAGCGGGGGGCAAGAGACCCAGTACTTC.

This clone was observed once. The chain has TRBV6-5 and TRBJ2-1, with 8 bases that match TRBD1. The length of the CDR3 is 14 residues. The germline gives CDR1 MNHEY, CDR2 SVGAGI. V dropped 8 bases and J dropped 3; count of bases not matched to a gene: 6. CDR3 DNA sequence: TGTGCCAGCGGTCCGGACAGGGTCTACAATGAGCAGTTCTTC. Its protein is CASGPDRVYNEQFF.

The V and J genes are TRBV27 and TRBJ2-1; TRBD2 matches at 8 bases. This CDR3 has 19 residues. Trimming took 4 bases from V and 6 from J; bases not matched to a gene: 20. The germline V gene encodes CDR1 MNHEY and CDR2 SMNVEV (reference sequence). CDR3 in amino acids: CASSSSDRKREIPANEQFF. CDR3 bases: TGTGCCAGCAGTTCATCGGACAGAAAGCGGGAGATACCTGCCAATGAGCAGTTCTTC.

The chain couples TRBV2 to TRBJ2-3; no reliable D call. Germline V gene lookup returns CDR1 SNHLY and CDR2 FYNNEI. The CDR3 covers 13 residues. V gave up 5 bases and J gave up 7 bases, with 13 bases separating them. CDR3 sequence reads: CASSSSLRNTQYF. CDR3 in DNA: TGTGCCAGCAGTTCCTCACTAAGGAATACGCAGTATTTT.

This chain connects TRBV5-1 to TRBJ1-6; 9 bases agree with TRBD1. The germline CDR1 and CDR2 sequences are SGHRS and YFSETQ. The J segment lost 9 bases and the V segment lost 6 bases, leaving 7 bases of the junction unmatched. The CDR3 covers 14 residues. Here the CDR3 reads CASKTGGQGSPLHF. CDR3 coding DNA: TGCGCCAGCAAGACAGGGGGGCAGGGTTCACCCCTCCACTTT.

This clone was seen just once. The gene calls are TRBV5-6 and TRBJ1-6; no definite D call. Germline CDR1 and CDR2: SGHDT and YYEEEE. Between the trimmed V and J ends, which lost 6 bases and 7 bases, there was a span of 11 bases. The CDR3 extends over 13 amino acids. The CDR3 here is CASTSAPNSPLHF. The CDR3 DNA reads TGTGCCAGCACCTCGGCCCCGAATTCACCCCTCCACTTT.

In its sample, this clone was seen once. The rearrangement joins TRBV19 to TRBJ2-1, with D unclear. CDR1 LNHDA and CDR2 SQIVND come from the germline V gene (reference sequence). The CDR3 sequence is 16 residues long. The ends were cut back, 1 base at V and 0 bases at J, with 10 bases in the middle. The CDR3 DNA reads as TGTGCCAGTAGTATAGCAAAAGTGAGCTCCTACAATGAGCAGTTCTTC. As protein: CASSIAKVSSYNEQFF.

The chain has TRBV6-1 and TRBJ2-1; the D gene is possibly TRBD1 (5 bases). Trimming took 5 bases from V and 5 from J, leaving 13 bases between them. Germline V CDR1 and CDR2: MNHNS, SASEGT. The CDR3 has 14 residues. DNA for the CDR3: TGTGCCAGCAGTTTTTACAGGAGCCACAATGAGCAGTTCTTC. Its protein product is CASSFYRSHNEQFF.